Below are 29 T cell receptor beta chains sequenced from a single sample in a study of T cell repertoires in cytomegalovirus infection (dated by TCRdb to about 2019). The instrument was an Illumina HiSeq 1500. TCRdb applied fastp at Q25 and MiXCR to the public reads, then kept only in-frame beta chains. Entries are consolidated by CDR3 protein sequence, retaining the most common genes and DNA. In this sample the table shows about 260,000 distinct CDR3 sequences, roughly 13% of which occur a single time. The ten largest clonotypes hold around 8.7% of the sample. Input material: PBMCs. The receptors stem from a human donor in good health (CMV status not recorded). Some clones in this sample may be carry-over from other donors' samples.

This clonotype was picked up a small number of times. The V gene is TRBV6-1, the J gene TRBJ2-7; TRBD2 matches 7 bases. The germline V gene encodes CDR1 MNHNS and CDR2 SASEGT. This CDR3 has 15 residues. The J segment lost 3 bases and the V segment lost 2 bases, leaving 7 bases of the junction unmatched. DNA of the CDR3: TGTGCCAGCAGTGAAATTGGCGGGAGCAGCTACGAGCAGTACTTC. Amino acids: CASSEIGGSSYEQYF.

This clonotype occurred a few times. V and J are TRBV20-1 and TRBJ2-5, with D maybe TRBD2 (6 bases). Between the trimmed V and J ends, which lost 6 bases and 9 bases, there was a span of 11 bases. This CDR3 has 10 amino acids. Germline V gene data show CDR1 as DFQATT and CDR2 as SNEGSKA (reference sequence). The CDR3 loop reads CSAGRLAQYF. DNA for the CDR3: TGCAGTGCGGGTCGACTAGCCCAGTACTTC.

Ten or more counts support this clonotype. The chain carries TRBV12-3 or TRBV12-4 and TRBJ2-2; D call uncertain. V lost 1 base to trimming and J lost 4 bases, with 16 bases between them. This CDR3 is 17 amino acids long. The CDR3 region is CASSLVPRSLPTGELFF. The CDR3, as DNA: TGTGCCAGCAGTTTAGTTCCCAGGAGTCTTCCCACCGGGGAGCTGTTTTTT.

This clonotype was observed many times. The chain combines TRBV28 with TRBJ2-1; 11 bases match TRBD2. Germline V CDR1 and CDR2: MDHEN, SYDVKM. Trimming at V came to 4 bases and at J to 6 bases, leaving 14 bases not matched to a gene. This CDR3 is 18 amino acids long. The CDR3 reads CASSSLPGGGLAGNEQFF. CDR3 sequence (DNA): TGTGCCAGCAGTTCCCTCCCGGGCGGTGGACTAGCGGGCAATGAGCAGTTCTTC.

The V call is TRBV7-9, the J call TRBJ2-7; no clear D. This CDR3 is 12 amino acids long. V was trimmed by 4 bases and J by 3 bases, leaving 7 bases between them. The germline CDR1 and CDR2 sequences are SEHNR and FQNEAQ (reference sequence). The CDR3 here is CASSYQVYEQYF. CDR3 coding DNA: TGTGCCAGCAGCTATCAGGTCTACGAGCAGTACTTC.

This clonotype was counted many times. The rearrangement uses TRBV6-6 and TRBJ1-5; D gene ambiguous. Trimming took off 4 bases at V and 2 bases at J, with 9 bases between the two ends. Germline-derived CDR1 and CDR2 are MNHNY and SVGAGI (reference sequence). The CDR3 spans 14 residues. The CDR3 DNA sequence: TGTGCCAGCAGTTTAGGGATGGGCAATCAGCCCCAGCATTTT. The encoded protein is CASSLGMGNQPQHF.

The chain links TRBV19 to TRBJ1-1; a weak D match, TRBD1 (5 bases). CDR1 and CDR2 (germline): LNHDA, SQIVND (reference sequence). The CDR3 contains 15 residues. Trimming removed 5 bases from V and 1 base from J, with 14 bases in between. The CDR3 region has the DNA TGTGCCAGTAGTTCCCGTCGACAGAGGAACACTGAAGCTTTCTTT. Amino acid sequence: CASSSRRQRNTEAFF.

The count of this clonotype is one. V usage is TRBV14 and J usage is TRBJ2-3; 11 nucleotides match TRBD2. J gave up 2 bases and V 1 base, and 8 bases lay outside the gene matches. Germline assignment: CDR1 SGHDN and CDR2 FVKESK. The CDR3 contains 18 residues. The CDR3 DNA is TGTGCCAGCAGCCAAGGACTAGCGGGGATTATGGACACAGATACGCAGTATTTT. As protein: CASSQGLAGIMDTDTQYF.

The V gene is TRBV28, the J gene TRBJ2-1; 7 nucleotides line up with TRBD1. The CDR3 is 12 amino acids. CDR1 MDHEN and CDR2 SYDVKM come from the germline V gene. J lost 9 bases, V lost 6 bases, and 5 bases had no gene match. DNA for the CDR3: TGTGCCAGCAGCCAAGACAGGGTTGAGCAGTTCTTC. Translated: CASSQDRVEQFF. The variable domain in full, completed from reference TRBV28 and TRBJ2-1, reads DVKVTQSSRYLVKRTGEKVFLECVQDMDHENMFWYRQDPGLGLRLIYFSYDVKMKEKGDIPEGYSVSREKKERFSLILESASTNQTSMYLCASSQDRVEQFFGPGTRLTVL.

The DNA of the CDR3 is TGCGCCAGCAGCTTGGATAATCGTAGGGCAGGCGGTGAGCAGTTCTTC. Its protein is CASSLDNRRAGGEQFF. This chain joins TRBV5-1 and TRBJ2-1; D gene unclear. Germline V gene lookup returns CDR1 SGHRS and CDR2 YFSETQ. This CDR3 has 16 residues. V lost 0 bases to trimming and J lost 9 bases, with 19 bases between them.

This clonotype came up many times. V usage is TRBV19 and J usage is TRBJ2-1, with D unresolved. CDR1 is LNHDA and CDR2 is SQIVND in the germline V gene (reference sequence). This CDR3 region has 14 residues. V was trimmed by 2 bases and J by 2 bases, leaving 7 bases between them. CDR3 DNA: TGTGCCAGTAGTATATACGGACCCTACAATGAGCAGTTCTTC. This sequence encodes CASSIYGPYNEQFF.

V and J are TRBV25-1 and TRBJ1-1; no clear D gene. This CDR3 region has 12 residues. With 1 base removed from V and 12 bases from J, the gap between germline ends came to 12 bases. From germline, CDR1 is MGHDK and CDR2 SYGVNS. The CDR3 reads CASSELGRETFF. The DNA for the CDR3 is TGTGCCAGCAGTGAATTGGGCCGCGAAACTTTCTTT.

This clonotype was observed a few times. The J gene is TRBJ2-7, the V gene TRBV13; the D is unclear. Trimming took off 1 base at V and 2 bases at J, with 9 bases between the two ends. The CDR3 is 14 amino acids. Per germline, CDR1 PRHDT and CDR2 FYEKMQ (reference sequence). CDR3 protein: CASSLESLPYEQYF. CDR3 DNA sequence: TGTGCCAGCAGCTTAGAGTCGCTTCCCTACGAGCAGTACTTC.

At least ten counts were recorded for this clonotype. The chain couples TRBV11-2 to TRBJ2-7, with D possibly being TRBD1 (5 bases). There are 15 residues in the CDR3. V lost 5 bases and J lost 2, with 16 bases in between. Germline lookup yields CDR1 SGHAT and CDR2 FQNNGV. CDR3 in DNA: TGTGCCAGCAGCCCTCCCGCCGACAGTCCCTACGAGCAGTACTTC. Protein sequence: CASSPPADSPYEQYF.

This clonotype has ten or more counts. J is TRBJ2-3 and V is TRBV6-5; 10 bases map to TRBD1. CDR3 length: 17 amino acids. In germline, CDR1 is MNHEY, CDR2 SVGAGI. Unmatched junction bases numbered 8, after V lost 5 bases and J lost 0 bases. DNA for the CDR3: TGTGCCAGCAGTCCCTTTGGGACAGGGGTGAGCACAGATACGCAGTATTTT. This translates into CASSPFGTGVSTDTQYF.

This clonotype was recorded many times. The V and J genes are TRBV7-2 and TRBJ2-1; maybe TRBD2 (7 bases). Trimming pared 10 bases from V and 5 bases from J, leaving 18 bases between. Germline CDR1 SGHTA, CDR2 FQGNSA. The CDR3 has 14 amino acids. CDR3 DNA sequence: TGTGCCACAAGAAGGGGGAGGGAGAACAATGAGCAGTTCTTC. This encodes CATRRGRENNEQFF.

This clonotype was recorded a few times. CDR3 sequence reads: CASSWAASNQPQHF. The DNA for the CDR3 is TGTGCCAGCAGTTGGGCAGCAAGCAATCAGCCCCAGCATTTT. This chain joins TRBV6-2 or TRBV6-3 and TRBJ1-5; unclear D gene. The germline CDR1 and CDR2 sequences are MNHEY and SVGEGT. The CDR3 loop spans 14 amino acids. V was cut by 4 bases and J by 1 base, with 8 bases left in between.

This clonotype was picked up many times. The chain links TRBV6-2 or TRBV6-3 to TRBJ1-5; 10 nucleotides agree with TRBD1. J was trimmed by 4 bases and V by 3 bases; bases with no gene match: 6. This CDR3 is built from 16 residues. Germline lookup yields CDR1 MNHEY and CDR2 SVGEGT. DNA of the CDR3: TGTGCCAGCAGTTATGCGGGACAGGGGCCAAATCAGCCCCAGCATTTT. Protein sequence: CASSYAGQGPNQPQHF.

The J gene is TRBJ2-1, the V gene TRBV20-1; the match to TRBD2 covers 10 bases. This CDR3 has 13 residues. V trimming: 7 bases; J trimming: 4 bases; junction bases outside the gene matches: 4. CDR1 DFQATT and CDR2 SNEGSKA come from the germline V gene (reference sequence). The CDR3 is CSGPSGSYNEQFF. CDR3 nucleotide sequence: TGCAGTGGTCCTAGCGGGAGTTACAATGAGCAGTTCTTC.

The V gene is TRBV7-9, the J gene TRBJ1-4; D not certain. The germline gives CDR1 SEHNR, CDR2 FQNEAQ (reference sequence). The CDR3 contains 15 residues. The germline V and J ends were trimmed by 3 bases and 5 bases, with 13 bases remaining between them. Here the CDR3 reads CASSFGSAENEKLFF. As DNA, the CDR3 is TGTGCCAGCAGCTTTGGTAGCGCCGAGAATGAAAAACTGTTTTTT. Together with reference TRBV7-9 and TRBJ1-4, the CDR3 gives the full variable domain: DTGVSQNPRHKITKRGQNVTFRCDPISEHNRLYWYRQTLGQGPEFLTYFQNEAQLEKSRLLSDRFSAERPKGSFSTLEIQRTEQGDSAMYLCASSFGSAENEKLFFGSGTQLSVL.

This clonotype was seen repeatedly, ten times or more. CDR3 protein: CASSSTGGRVTGELFF. CDR3 coding DNA: TGTGCCAGCAGCTCGACTGGCGGGAGAGTCACCGGGGAGCTGTTTTTT. The chain has TRBV7-3 and TRBJ2-2; TRBD2 matches 7 bases. V was pared by 4 bases and J by 4 bases, with 9 bases of the junction left unmatched. The CDR3 runs 16 residues. The germline V gene has CDR1 SGHTA and CDR2 FQGTGA.

The rearrangement uses TRBV25-1 and TRBJ2-7; either TRBD1 or TRBD2 may fit D (5 bases each). The CDR3 loop spans 13 amino acids. Germline CDR1 and CDR2: MGHDK and SYGVNS. V was trimmed by 4 bases and J by 0 bases, leaving 7 bases between them. CDR3 sequence: CASSGDHSYEQYF. The CDR3 region has the DNA TGTGCCAGCAGTGGGGACCACTCCTACGAGCAGTACTTC.

This clonotype was detected ten times or more. This chain links TRBV19 with TRBJ2-1; D may match TRBD1 or TRBD2 (6 bases each). The CDR3 length is 16 residues. Germline V gives CDR1 LNHDA, CDR2 SQIVND (reference sequence). With 7 bases removed from V and 5 bases from J, the gap between germline ends came to 21 bases. CDR3 amino acids: CASINPGAPSHNEQFF. CDR3 DNA sequence: TGTGCCAGTATTAATCCGGGGGCCCCATCACACAATGAGCAGTTCTTC.

This clonotype was counted ten times or more. The V and J genes are TRBV7-2 and TRBJ1-4, with D possibly TRBD1 on 5 matching bases. Per germline, CDR1 SGHTA and CDR2 FQGNSA. V was clipped by 2 bases and J by 2 bases, with 21 bases between them. The CDR3 totals 19 residues. CDR3 sequence (DNA): TGTGCCAGCAGCTTACGGGGCAAAGGAGCCAAAGTCACTAATGAAAAACTGTTTTTT. It encodes CASSLRGKGAKVTNEKLFF.

This clonotype was counted at least ten times. The chain employs TRBV2 and TRBJ2-2, with 12 nucleotides matching TRBD2. Germline values: CDR1 SNHLY, CDR2 FYNNEI. The V and J ends lost 6 bases and 3 bases, in that order; junction bases with no gene match: 2. CDR3 size: 15 residues. CDR3 nucleotide sequence: TGTGCCAGCAGGAGACTAGCGGGGGACACCGGGGAGCTGTTTTTT. Residues: CASRRLAGDTGELFF.

This clonotype was recorded at least ten times. The CDR3 coding sequence is TGTGCCAGCAGCTTGGGAACGGGAGTAGAGACCCAGTACTTC. Translation gives CASSLGTGVETQYF. The chain couples TRBV7-6 to TRBJ2-5; TRBD2 is a possible D gene (6 bases). The CDR3 loop spans 14 amino acids. Germline V CDR1 and CDR2: SGHVS, FNYEAQ. Trimming stripped 3 bases from V and 4 bases from J, with 12 bases between.

This clonotype appeared many times. The V gene is TRBV2, the J gene TRBJ1-6; no clear D gene. V lost 3 bases, J lost 5 bases, and 8 bases lay in between. CDR3 size: 14 residues. CDR1 is SNHLY and CDR2 is FYNNEI in the germline V gene. This CDR3 reads CASSELTNNSPLHF. The CDR3 nucleotides read TGTGCCAGCAGTGAGCTGACCAATAATTCACCCCTCCACTTT.

This clonotype was seen ten or more times. This chain connects TRBV7-2 to TRBJ2-3; D possibly uses TRBD1 or TRBD2 (5 bases each). V was shortened by 3 bases and J by 2 bases, with 9 bases between the two germline ends. The CDR3 has 14 amino acids. CDR1 and CDR2 (germline): SGHTA, FQGNSA. The chain's CDR3 is CASSLGEITDTQYF. CDR3 nucleotide sequence: TGTGCCAGCAGCTTGGGGGAGATCACAGATACGCAGTATTTT.

This clonotype was seen a handful of times. This chain links TRBV20-1 with TRBJ2-1; D is unresolved. Germline CDR1 DFQATT, CDR2 SNEGSKA (reference sequence). The CDR3 consists of 13 residues. This chain's CDR3 is CRVNGPNRNEQFF. CDR3 coding DNA: TGCAGGGTTAACGGTCCCAACCGTAATGAGCAGTTCTTC.